Presented here are 11 T cell receptor beta chains from one specimen sequenced in a study of CD8+CD57+ T cells in acquired aplastic anemia. Template material for TCR beta VDJ and CDR3 profiling consisted of genomic DNA. TCRdb fed the reads into MiXCR, producing one record per CDR3 protein. The table has 300,000 or so distinct CDR3 sequences, around 60% seen once. Source material: sorted CD4+, CD8+, or CD8+CD57+ T cells (not recorded which) from PBMCs. Receptor source: a human donor with severe aplastic anemia or a healthy control (not recorded which).

This clonotype appeared many times. The rearrangement links TRBV20-1 to TRBJ2-7, with D unclear. This CDR3 is built from 12 residues. Germline V gives CDR1 DFQATT, CDR2 SNEGSKA (reference sequence). V lost 3 bases, J lost 2 bases, and 8 bases lay in between. For the CDR3, the DNA is TGCAGTGCTAGTAGTCGGGCCTACGAGCAGTACTTC. Protein product: CSASSRAYEQYF.

This clonotype was seen a handful of times. This chain links TRBV18 with TRBJ2-1; the D gene is possibly TRBD1 (5 bases). V was pared by 2 bases and J by 10 bases, with 12 bases between. This CDR3 region has 13 residues. The germline V gene encodes CDR1 KGHSH and CDR2 LQKENI. The CDR3 reads CASSPFRTPEQFF. The DNA for the CDR3 is TGTGCCAGCTCACCATTCAGGACACCCGAGCAGTTCTTC.

This clonotype was detected only a few times. This chain uses TRBV28 with TRBJ1-3; D is possibly TRBD1 (6 bases). The CDR3 runs to 16 residues. Trimming cost V 6 bases and J 1 base, with 16 bases left between them. The germline V gene encodes CDR1 MDHEN and CDR2 SYDVKM. CDR3 in amino acids: CASSRSGAMSGNTIYF. In nucleotides, the CDR3 is TGTGCCAGCAGCCGTTCAGGGGCGATGTCTGGAAACACCATATATTTT.

Points on this clonotype: This may be a read error, as it is one base from a much larger clone. V and J are TRBV27 and TRBJ2-2; 11 positions match TRBD1. Germline V gene lookup returns CDR1 MNHEY and CDR2 SMNVEV (reference sequence). The CDR3 totals 16 residues. The CDR3 reads CASTLSWTGGTGEPFF. CDR3 DNA: TGTGCCAGCACCCTGAGTTGGACAGGGGGCACCGGGGAGCCGTTTTTT.

The chain carries TRBV2 and TRBJ2-3; 7 bases agree with TRBD2. V shed 4 bases, J shed 6 bases, and the junction held 10 bases outside the gene matches. Germline V gene data show CDR1 as SNHLY and CDR2 as FYNNEI. The length of the CDR3 is 15 residues. The CDR3 DNA follows: TGTGCCAGCAGTGCCAACCACCTGCGGGAGGATACGCAGTATTTT. This translates into CASSANHLREDTQYF.

The chain carries TRBV19 and TRBJ2-7; D unclear. The V end lost 4 bases, the J end lost 3 bases, and 7 bases lay between the germline ends. The CDR3 runs to 12 residues. Germline V CDR1 and CDR2: LNHDA, SQIVND (reference sequence). CDR3 in DNA: TGTGCCAGTAGTAACACCTTCTACGAGCAGTACTTC. This codes for CASSNTFYEQYF.

This rearrangement joins TRBV10-3 to TRBJ1-2; the D gene is possibly TRBD1 (5 bases). CDR3 length equals 16 residues. Per germline, CDR1 ENHRY and CDR2 SYGVKD. Trimming left V 2 bases short and J 4 bases short, with 17 bases between. CDR3 amino acids: CAISETVAGSSYGYTF. The DNA of the CDR3 is TGTGCCATCAGTGAGACTGTGGCAGGGTCAAGCTATGGCTACACCTTC.

This clonotype was observed at least ten times. The chain links TRBV7-9 to TRBJ1-1; D may be TRBD1 (6 bases). Germline CDR1 SEHNR, CDR2 FQNEAQ (reference sequence). The CDR3 sequence is 14 residues long. V dropped 1 base and J dropped 3 bases, with 9 bases sitting between them. The CDR3 sequence is CASSLVGADTEAFF. In nucleotides, the CDR3 is TGTGCCAGCAGCTTAGTGGGGGCCGACACTGAAGCTTTCTTT.

Points on this clonotype: Given a much more abundant clone one base away, this may be a read error. The chain joins TRBV14 to TRBJ1-1; no reliable D call. The germline V gene encodes CDR1 SGHDN and CDR2 FVKESK. The CDR3 spans 17 residues. CDR3 region: CASNQDLIRRGLAEAFF. The CDR3 bases are TGTGCCAGCAACCAAGATTTAATCCGACGGGGTTTAGCTGAAGCTTTCTTT.

The chain employs TRBV7-2 and TRBJ2-7; 12 bases match TRBD2. This CDR3 is 16 amino acids long. V shed 5 bases, J shed 7 bases, and the junction held 12 bases outside the gene matches. CDR1 and CDR2 from the germline V gene are SGHTA and FQGNSA. The CDR3 here is CASSVRASGGAEEQYF. The CDR3 DNA sequence: TGTGCCAGCAGCGTACGGGCTAGCGGGGGGGCCGAAGAGCAGTACTTC.

The chain carries TRBV12-3 or TRBV12-4 and TRBJ1-2; no firm D call. This CDR3 has 12 amino acids. The V end was cut by 2 bases, the J end by 8 bases, with 9 bases between. CDR3 nucleotides: TGTGCCAGCAGTTTATTCATGGGAGGCTACACCTTC. Amino acids: CASSLFMGGYTF.